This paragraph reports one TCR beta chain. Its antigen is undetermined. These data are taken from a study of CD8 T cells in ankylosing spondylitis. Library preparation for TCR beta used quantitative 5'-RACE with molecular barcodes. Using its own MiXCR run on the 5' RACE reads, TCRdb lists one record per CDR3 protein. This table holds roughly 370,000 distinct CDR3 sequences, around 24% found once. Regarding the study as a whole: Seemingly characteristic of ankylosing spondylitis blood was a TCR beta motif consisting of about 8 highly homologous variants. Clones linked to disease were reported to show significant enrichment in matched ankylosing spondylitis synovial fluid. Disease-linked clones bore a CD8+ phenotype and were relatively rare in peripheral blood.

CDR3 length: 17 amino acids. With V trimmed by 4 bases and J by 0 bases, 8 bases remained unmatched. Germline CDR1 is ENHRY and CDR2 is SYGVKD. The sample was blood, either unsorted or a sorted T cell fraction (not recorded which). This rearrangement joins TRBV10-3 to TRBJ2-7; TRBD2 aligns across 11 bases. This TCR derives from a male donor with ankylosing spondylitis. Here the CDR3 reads CAISGGTSGRSSYEQYF. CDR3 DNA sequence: TGTGCCATCAGTGGGGGGACTAGCGGAAGGAGCTCCTACGAGCAGTACTTC.